This TCR beta chain was retrieved from a study of blood T cell repertoires in COVID-19. In the study overall: There were acute and convalescent COVID-19 samples, and they came from the United States, Italy and Spain. In each case, the material was cDNA or gDNA derived from T cells, B-cell-depleted T cells, or PBMCs.

The data were produced by immunoSEQ multiplex PCR, yet TCRdb's version contains in-frame clones alone and is incomplete. In the table there are fewer than 250,000 clones, 80% to 90% of which are singletons. Trimming removed 0 bases from V and 3 bases from J, with 18 bases in between. The CDR3 totals 18 residues. CDR1 and CDR2 from the germline V gene are LGHNA and YNFKEQ. The V gene is TRBV4-2, the J gene TRBJ2-1; D possibly corresponds to TRBD1 (6 bases). This TCR was recovered from a woman aged 70-85 years with acute or convalescent COVID-19. What was sequenced was peripheral blood. CDR3: CASSQEGQLRPDYNEQFF. Written as DNA, the CDR3 is TGTGCCAGCAGCCAAGAAGGACAGCTCCGTCCTGACTACAATGAGCAGTTCTTC.